The 18 T cell receptor beta chains given below trace back to one sample, sequenced in a study of metastatic and nonmetastatic thyroid tumors. All patients were untreated before thyroid surgery. TCRdb redid the clone calls on the PCR reads using MiXCR. The data hold some 4,300 clones, with about 22% observed a single time. Sequencing was performed on tumor tissue. The receptors derive from a male donor with papillary thyroid cancer or a benign thyroid nodule (not recorded which). Some clones in this sample may be carry-over from other donors' samples.

Comment on this clone: A much larger clone differs from this one at a single base, so this may be a read error. This chain connects TRBV27 to TRBJ2-1, with D maybe TRBD2 (6 bases). Per germline, CDR1 MNHEY and CDR2 SMNVEV (reference sequence). The CDR3 spans 14 residues. V was cut by 10 bases and J by 5 bases, with 18 bases left in between. CDR3: CAINRERANNEQFF. CDR3 DNA: TGTGCCATCAATCGGGAGAGGGCGAACAATGAGCAGTTCTTC.

The chain employs TRBV6-2 or TRBV6-3 and TRBJ1-5; 7 positions match TRBD1. This CDR3 region has 14 residues. The V gene end was trimmed by 4 bases and the J gene end by 6 bases; junction bases not matched to a gene: 6. CDR1 and CDR2 (germline): MNHEY, SVGEGT. The CDR3 sequence: CASSSQGNTQPQHF. The CDR3 nucleotides read TGTGCCAGCAGTTCACAGGGGAATACTCAGCCCCAGCATTTT.

Within the sample, this clone is medium-sized (0.01 to 0.1%). V and J are TRBV28 and TRBJ1-1; D not resolved. The length of the CDR3 is 14 residues. The V gene's germline CDR1 is MDHEN and CDR2 SYDVKM. The germline V and J ends were trimmed by 6 bases and 3 bases, with 14 bases remaining between them. CDR3 DNA: TGTGCCAGCAGCCCCGCGGAGGGTCACACTGAAGCTTTCTTT. It yields the protein CASSPAEGHTEAFF. The variable domain in full, completed from reference TRBV28 and TRBJ1-1, reads DVKVTQSSRYLVKRTGEKVFLECVQDMDHENMFWYRQDPGLGLRLIYFSYDVKMKEKGDIPEGYSVSREKKERFSLILESASTNQTSMYLCASSPAEGHTEAFFGQGTRLTVV.

Comment on this clone: At one boundary the junction diverges from the germline segment, which might be a read error. The V call is TRBV6-5, the J call TRBJ2-1; weak D call: TRBD2 (5 bases). Germline V gene lookup returns CDR1 MNHEY and CDR2 SVGAGI. The CDR3 runs 16 residues. CDR3 region: CASSYSRLRAALKHIF. The CDR3 DNA follows: TGTGCCAGCAGTTACTCGAGACTAAGAGCGGCCTTGAAACACATCTTC.

This clone was seen more than once but under ten times. V and J are TRBV12-3 or TRBV12-4 and TRBJ2-1; no reliable D call. The V gene lost 3 bases and the J gene lost 5 bases, with 8 bases spanning the gap. This CDR3 is built from 13 residues. For the CDR3, the DNA is TGTGCCAGCAGTTTTTTTTCGAACAATGAGCAGTTCTTC. Its translation is CASSFFSNNEQFF.

This clone was counted at least ten times. The chain is built from TRBV5-1 and TRBJ2-1, with D perhaps TRBD1 or TRBD2 (5 bases each). In germline, CDR1 is SGHRS, CDR2 YFSETQ. Trimming left V 0 bases short and J 7 bases short, with 17 bases between. This CDR3 comprises 16 residues. In DNA form, the CDR3 reads TGCGCCAGCAGCTTGGCCCCCGACCGGGGCCGAAATGAGCAGTTCTTC. Protein sequence: CASSLAPDRGRNEQFF.

This clone showed up just a few times. The chain carries TRBV27 and TRBJ2-7, with 10 bases fitting TRBD2. This CDR3 spans 16 amino acids. Germline CDR1 and CDR2: MNHEY and SMNVEV (reference sequence). V lost 3 bases, J lost 4 bases, and 9 bases stayed unmatched. The CDR3 nucleotides read TGTGCCAGCAGTTTGTTAGCGGGAGGATTGGGTTACGAGCAGTACTTC. Residues: CASSLLAGGLGYEQYF.

This clone qualifies as medium-sized. The chain uses TRBV28 and TRBJ2-1, with D perhaps given as TRBD1 or TRBD2 (5 bases each). The CDR3 contains 14 residues. The V gene lost 6 bases and the J gene lost 6 bases, with 15 bases spanning the gap. Germline V lookup: CDR1 MDHEN, CDR2 SYDVKM. The CDR3: CASRLPGPSNEQFF. DNA for the CDR3: TGTGCCAGCAGGTTACCGGGACCCTCCAATGAGCAGTTCTTC. The full variable domain, its missing parts supplied by reference TRBV28 and TRBJ2-1, is DVKVTQSSRYLVKRTGEKVFLECVQDMDHENMFWYRQDPGLGLRLIYFSYDVKMKEKGDIPEGYSVSREKKERFSLILESASTNQTSMYLCASRLPGPSNEQFFGPGTRLTVL.

This chain uses TRBV7-8 with TRBJ2-1; no definite D call. In germline, CDR1 is SGHVS, CDR2 FQNEAQ. The CDR3 contains 15 residues. V was trimmed by 2 bases and J by 7 bases, leaving 15 bases between them. CDR3 region: CASSLTTTGRNEQFF. The CDR3 coding sequence is TGTGCCAGCAGCTTAACAACAACTGGCAGGAATGAGCAGTTCTTC.

In its sample, this clone was seen a few times. The chain carries TRBV6-6 and TRBJ2-1; D is uncertain. Deletions cut 0 bases from V and 9 bases from J, with 6 bases between. CDR3 length: 12 residues. Germline CDR1 and CDR2: MNHNY and SVGAGI (reference sequence). This CDR3 is CASSYSVGEQFF. Here the CDR3 DNA reads TGTGCCAGCAGTTACTCTGTGGGTGAGCAGTTCTTC.

Only one count was recorded for this clone. J is TRBJ1-2 and V is TRBV5-6; no clear D. The V end was cut by 2 bases, the J end by 8 bases, with 19 bases between. This CDR3 is 15 amino acids long. CDR1 SGHDT and CDR2 YYEEEE come from the germline V gene. The CDR3 here is CASSLYGRSGRGYTF. The CDR3 DNA reads TGTGCCAGCAGCTTATATGGGCGGTCCGGCAGGGGCTACACCTTC.

There are many counts of this clone. The chain joins TRBV20-1 to TRBJ2-7; perhaps TRBD2 as D (5 bases). Looked up from germline, CDR1 is DFQATT and CDR2 is SNEGSKA (reference sequence). V gave up 2 bases and J gave up 2 bases, with 16 bases separating them. CDR3 size: 15 residues. The CDR3 loop is CSARTSTGIAYEQYF. In nucleotides, the CDR3 is TGCAGTGCTAGAACTTCGACGGGAATCGCCTACGAGCAGTACTTC.

V gene TRBV27 combines with J gene TRBJ2-2; 8 bases match TRBD1. Germline values: CDR1 MNHEY, CDR2 SMNVEV (reference sequence). CDR3 length equals 15 residues. After removal of 3 bases from V and 5 bases from J, the junction contained 5 bases not matched to a gene. In DNA form, the CDR3 reads TGTGCCAGCAGTTTCGGAACAGGGGGGACCGGGGAGCTGTTTTTT. The encoded protein is CASSFGTGGTGELFF.

This clone has at least ten counts. This CDR3 is CATSAGGQGLPGANVLTF. Here the CDR3 DNA reads TGTGCCACCAGTGCCGGGGGACAGGGGCTTCCTGGGGCCAACGTCCTGACTTTC. The J gene is TRBJ2-6, the V gene TRBV24-1, with TRBD1 matching 10 bases. The germline V gene has CDR1 KGHDR and CDR2 SFDVKD. The CDR3 contains 18 residues. V was pared by 5 bases and J by 2 bases, with 8 bases of the junction left unmatched.

Sample share makes this clone medium-sized (0.01 to 0.1%). This chain links TRBV6-4 with TRBJ1-2; possible D gene TRBD1, 5 bases. The CDR3 sequence is 15 residues long. Trimming left V 3 bases short and J 8 bases short, with 19 bases between. CDR1 and CDR2 (germline): MRHNA, SNTAGT. For the CDR3, the DNA is TGTGCCAGCAGTGATACCCCACAGGCGATTCAGGGCTACACCTTC. Protein sequence: CASSDTPQAIQGYTF.

This clone was recorded many times. CDR3 loop: CASSQQETQYF. CDR3 DNA: TGTGCCAGCAGCCAGCAAGAGACCCAGTACTTC. J is TRBJ2-5 and V is TRBV3-1; no clear D. The V and J ends lost 3 bases and 2 bases respectively, with 1 base between them. The germline CDR1 and CDR2 sequences are LGHDT and YNNKEL (reference sequence). The CDR3 loop spans 11 amino acids.

This clone was counted many times. The chain couples TRBV30 to TRBJ1-2; D gene ambiguous. Trimming left V 2 bases short and J 7 bases short, with 14 bases between. Per germline, CDR1 GTSNPN and CDR2 SVGIG (reference sequence). The CDR3 is 13 amino acids. The CDR3 reads CAWSQFGGGGYTF. CDR3 nucleotides: TGTGCCTGGAGTCAGTTTGGCGGCGGTGGCTACACCTTC.

This clone was detected ten times or more. The V gene is TRBV5-1, the J gene TRBJ2-1; D is perhaps TRBD1 (5 bases). CDR3 length equals 13 residues. The germline CDR1 and CDR2 sequences are SGHRS and YFSETQ. The V end lost 6 bases, the J end lost 6 bases, and 13 bases lay between the germline ends. The DNA of the CDR3 is TGCGCCAGCACCCTGGACAAATTCAATGAGCAGTTCTTC. This codes for CASTLDKFNEQFF.